A selection of T cell receptor beta chains follows, all from one sample in a study of blood T cells in healthy people across ages. TCRdb redid the calling of the 5' RACE reads with MiXCR, one entry per CDR3 protein. This table holds about 1,500,000 distinct CDR3 sequences, 28% found once. Sample: blood. The origin of the receptors is a young woman in good health. The CDR3 runs from the conserved cysteine through the conserved F or W. Each record gives: D gene, J gene, V gene, clone size, CDR3 protein, CDR3 DNA. D genes are given only for firm matches. Clone size is stated in some rows and not others, as once, few, many or a class when expanded.

TRBD2 | TRBJ2-1 | TRBV14 | NA | CASRPSGVYNEQFF | TGTGCCAGCAGGCCCAGCGGGGTCTACAATGAGCAGTTCTTC
TRBD2 | TRBJ2-5 | TRBV20-1 | few | CSAAGLAGDAGETQYF | TGCAGTGCCGCGGGACTAGCGGGGGACGCGGGGGAGACCCAGTACTTC
NA | TRBJ1-2 | TRBV12-3/TRBV12-4 | NA | CASSLDKRLLGYTF | TGTGCCAGCAGTTTGGACAAGCGCCTACTTGGCTACACCTTC
NA | TRBJ1-5 | TRBV6-5 | many | CASSQRQNNQPQHF | TGTGCCAGCAGTCAACGACAGAACAATCAGCCCCAGCATTTT
NA | TRBJ2-3 | TRBV10-1 | few | CASSDSWGGTDTQYF | TGCGCCAGCAGTGACTCGTGGGGTGGCACAGATACGCAGTATTTT
NA | TRBJ1-1 | TRBV27 | few | CASSLSMGREAFF | TGTGCCAGCAGTTTATCGATGGGAAGAGAAGCTTTCTTT
NA | TRBJ1-2 | TRBV5-1 | NA | CTSSLLTGVANYGYTF | TGCACCAGCAGCTTGTTAACGGGCGTAGCTAACTATGGCTACACCTTC
TRBD2 | TRBJ2-1 | TRBV7-2 | NA | CASSSLAGVGVYNEQFF | TGTGCCAGCAGCTCCTTAGCGGGCGTGGGGGTTTACAATGAGCAGTTCTTC
NA | TRBJ2-3 | TRBV9 | NA | CASSVARAPSSTDTQYF | TGTGCCAGCAGCGTAGCGAGGGCCCCGTCCAGCACAGATACGCAGTATTTT
NA | TRBJ2-1 | TRBV15 | few | CATSRDPSTRGNEQFF | TGTGCCACCAGCAGAGATCCCAGCACCCGAGGGAATGAGCAGTTCTTC
TRBD1 | TRBJ1-1 | TRBV5-1 | NA | CASWQGAGGTEAFF | TGCGCCAGCTGGCAGGGGGCAGGTGGGACTGAAGCTTTCTTT
NA | TRBJ2-7 | TRBV29-1 | many | CSVEKQGRSNEQYF | TGCAGCGTTGAAAAACAAGGCCGGTCCAACGAGCAGTACTTC
TRBD2 | TRBJ2-5 | TRBV5-1 | NA | CASSPPGLAAGETQYF | TGCGCCAGCAGCCCACCCGGACTAGCAGCAGGGGAGACCCAGTACTTC
NA | TRBJ2-1 | TRBV3-1 | NA | CASSQGWGPDNEQFF | TGTGCCAGCAGCCAAGGATGGGGACCAGACAATGAGCAGTTCTTC
TRBD1 | TRBJ1-6 | TRBV7-9 | NA | CASSKGTGFDNSPLHF | TGTGCCAGCAGCAAGGGGACAGGGTTTGATAATTCACCCCTCCACTTT
NA | TRBJ2-1 | TRBV29-1 | many | CSAAPGDEQFF | TGCAGCGCCGCTCCAGGCGATGAGCAGTTCTTC
NA | TRBJ2-5 | TRBV6-6 | once | CASSSVVSPRETRYF | TGTGCCAGCAGTTCCGTGGTATCCCCCCGAGAGACCCGGTACTTT
NA | TRBJ2-1 | TRBV9 | NA | CASSVSPEVSYNEQFF | TGTGCCAGCAGCGTAAGCCCGGAGGTCTCCTACAATGAGCAGTTCTTC
NA | TRBJ1-2 | TRBV18 | many | CASSPPNPQGWYTF | TGTGCCAGCTCACCACCGAACCCCCAGGGTTGGTACACCTTC
NA | TRBJ2-1 | TRBV7-9 | NA | CASSLDWESNEQFF | TGTGCCAGCAGCTTAGATTGGGAGTCGAATGAGCAGTTCTTC
TRBD2 | TRBJ2-1 | TRBV29-1 | few | CSVEGRRGTSGRVVSSYNEQFF | TGCAGCGTTGAAGGCCGTCGGGGGACTAGCGGGAGGGTGGTGAGCTCCTACAATGAGCAGTTCTTC
NA | TRBJ1-5 | TRBV18 | NA | CASSPVDRNQPQHF | TGTGCCAGCTCACCCGTTGACAGAAATCAGCCCCAGCATTTT
NA | TRBJ1-1 | TRBV3-1 | few | CASSHWDNTEAFF | TGTGCCAGCAGCCACTGGGACAACACTGAAGCTTTCTTT